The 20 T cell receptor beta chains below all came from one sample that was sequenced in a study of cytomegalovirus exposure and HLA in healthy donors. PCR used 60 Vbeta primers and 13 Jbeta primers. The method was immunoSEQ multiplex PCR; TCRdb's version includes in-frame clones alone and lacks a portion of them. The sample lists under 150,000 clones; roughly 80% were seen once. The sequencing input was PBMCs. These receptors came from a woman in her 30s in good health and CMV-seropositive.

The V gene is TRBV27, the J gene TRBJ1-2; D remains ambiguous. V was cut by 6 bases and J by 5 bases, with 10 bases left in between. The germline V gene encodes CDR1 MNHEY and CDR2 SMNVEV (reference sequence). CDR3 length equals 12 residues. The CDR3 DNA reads TGTGCCAGCAGGACTGTTCTATATGGCTACACCTTC. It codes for CASRTVLYGYTF.

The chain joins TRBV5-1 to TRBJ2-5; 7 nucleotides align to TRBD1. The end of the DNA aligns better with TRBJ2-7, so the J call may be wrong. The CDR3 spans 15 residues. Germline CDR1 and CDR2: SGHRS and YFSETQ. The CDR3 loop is CASSGMTGISYEQYF. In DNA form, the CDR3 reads TGCGCCAGCAGCGGTATGACAGGGATCTCCTACGAGCAGTACTTC.

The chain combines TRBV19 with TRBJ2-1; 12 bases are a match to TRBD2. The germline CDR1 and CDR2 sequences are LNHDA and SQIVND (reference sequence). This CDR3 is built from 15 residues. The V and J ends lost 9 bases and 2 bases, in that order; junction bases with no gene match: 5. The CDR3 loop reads CASRLAGAPYNEQFF. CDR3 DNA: TGTGCCAGCAGACTAGCGGGAGCCCCCTACAATGAGCAGTTCTTC.

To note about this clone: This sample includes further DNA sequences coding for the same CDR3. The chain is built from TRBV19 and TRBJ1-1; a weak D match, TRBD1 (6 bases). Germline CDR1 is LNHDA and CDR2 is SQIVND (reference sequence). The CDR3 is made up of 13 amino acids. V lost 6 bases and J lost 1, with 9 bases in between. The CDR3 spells CASRGRGNTEAFF. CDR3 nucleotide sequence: TGTGCCAGTAGGGGCAGGGGGAACACTGAAGCTTTCTTT.

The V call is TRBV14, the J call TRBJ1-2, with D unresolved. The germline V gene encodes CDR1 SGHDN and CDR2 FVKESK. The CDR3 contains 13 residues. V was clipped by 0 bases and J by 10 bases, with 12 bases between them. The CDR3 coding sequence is TGTGCCAGCAGCCAAGACAGAGACTCCATCTACACCTTC. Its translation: CASSQDRDSIYTF.

In DNA form, the CDR3 reads TGTGCTAGTGGTTGGACAACAGGTGCGACAAACTATGGCTACACCTTC. Translated: CASGWTTGATNYGYTF. V is TRBV12-5 and J is TRBJ1-2, with TRBD1 as a possible D gene (5 bases). Germline V gene data show CDR1 as LGHNT and CDR2 as FRNRAP. The V gene lost 4 bases and the J gene lost 2 bases, with 17 bases spanning the gap. This CDR3 has 16 residues.

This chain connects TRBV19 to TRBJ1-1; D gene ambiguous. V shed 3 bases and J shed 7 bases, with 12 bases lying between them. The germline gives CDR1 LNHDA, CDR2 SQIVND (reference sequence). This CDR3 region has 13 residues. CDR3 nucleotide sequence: TGTGCCAGTAGTATGACTGAGTATTATGAAGCTTTCTTT. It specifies CASSMTEYYEAFF. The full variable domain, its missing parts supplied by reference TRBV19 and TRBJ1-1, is DGGITQSPKYLFRKEGQNVTLSCEQNLNHDAMYWYRQDPGQGLRLIYYSQIVNDFQKGDIAEGYSVSREKKESFPLTVTSAQKNPTAFYLCASSMTEYYEAFFGQGTRLTVV.

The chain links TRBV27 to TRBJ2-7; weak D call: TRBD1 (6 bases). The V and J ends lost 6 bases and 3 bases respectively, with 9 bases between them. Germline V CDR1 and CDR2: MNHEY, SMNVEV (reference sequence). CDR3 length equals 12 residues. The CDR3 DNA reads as TGTGCCAGCAGGACAGGTTTCTACGAGCAGTACTTC. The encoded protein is CASRTGFYEQYF.

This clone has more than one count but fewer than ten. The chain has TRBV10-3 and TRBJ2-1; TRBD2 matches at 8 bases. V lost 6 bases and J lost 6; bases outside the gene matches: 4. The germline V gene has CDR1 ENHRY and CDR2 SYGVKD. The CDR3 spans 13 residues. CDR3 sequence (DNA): TGTGCCATCAGCGGGGGGGCCGTCAATGAGCAGTTCTTC. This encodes CAISGGAVNEQFF.

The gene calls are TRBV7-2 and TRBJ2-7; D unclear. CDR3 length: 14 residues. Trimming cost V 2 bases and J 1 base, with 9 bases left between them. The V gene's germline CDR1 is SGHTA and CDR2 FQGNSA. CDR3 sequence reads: CASSLMRHSYEQYF. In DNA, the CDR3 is TGTGCCAGCAGCTTAATGCGGCATTCCTACGAGCAGTACTTC.

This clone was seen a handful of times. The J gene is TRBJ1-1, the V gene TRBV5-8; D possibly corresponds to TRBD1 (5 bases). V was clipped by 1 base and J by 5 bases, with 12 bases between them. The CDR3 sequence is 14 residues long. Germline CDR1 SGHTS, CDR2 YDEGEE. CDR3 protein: CASSLTAGGTEAFF. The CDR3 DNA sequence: TGTGCCAGCAGCTTGACAGCCGGGGGGACTGAAGCTTTCTTT.

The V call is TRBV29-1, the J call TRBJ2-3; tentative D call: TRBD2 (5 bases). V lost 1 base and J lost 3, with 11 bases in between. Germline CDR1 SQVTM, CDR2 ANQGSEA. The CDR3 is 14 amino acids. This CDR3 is CSVEAGRGTDTQYF. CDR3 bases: TGCAGCGTTGAAGCGGGTCGGGGAACAGATACGCAGTATTTT.

The CDR3 nucleotides read TGTGCCAGTAGTATGTCGGACAGGGATTTTCCCGGGGAGCTGTTTTTT. This gives the protein CASSMSDRDFPGELFF. J is TRBJ2-2 and V is TRBV19, with 8 bases lining up with TRBD1. With 3 bases clipped from V and 6 bases from J, the junction kept 9 bases outside the gene matches. The CDR3 contains 16 residues. Germline V gene sequence: CDR1 LNHDA, CDR2 SQIVND (reference sequence).

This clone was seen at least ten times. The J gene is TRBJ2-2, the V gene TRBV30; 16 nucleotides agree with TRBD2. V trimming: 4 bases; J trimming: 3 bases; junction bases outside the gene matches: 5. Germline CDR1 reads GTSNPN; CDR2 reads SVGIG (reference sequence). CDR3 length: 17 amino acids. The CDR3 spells CAWTGLAGGRDTGELFF. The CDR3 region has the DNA TGTGCCTGGACGGGACTAGCGGGGGGGCGCGACACCGGGGAGCTGTTTTTT.

The CDR3 protein is CAWSSPGRGETQYF. For the CDR3, the DNA is TGTGCCTGGAGTTCCCCAGGGAGGGGCGAGACCCAGTACTTC. V gene TRBV30 combines with J gene TRBJ2-5; 7 bases fit TRBD2. This CDR3 contains 14 residues. Germline CDR1 is GTSNPN and CDR2 is SVGIG (reference sequence). V trimming: 2 bases; J trimming: 5 bases; junction bases outside the gene matches: 8. Full variable domain (outside the CDR3, taken from reference TRBV30 and TRBJ2-5): SQTIHQWPATLVQPVGSPLSLECTVEGTSNPNLYWYRQAAGRGLQLLFYSVGIGQISSEVPQNLSASRPQDRQFILSSKKLLLSDSGFYLCAWSSPGRGETQYFGPGTRLLVL.

The CDR3 sequence is CASSQDSYEQYF. CDR3 sequence (DNA): TGTGCCAGCAGCCAAGACAGCTACGAGCAGTACTTC. The V and J genes are TRBV7-9 and TRBJ2-7, with D possibly matching TRBD1 (5 bases). Trimming took 5 bases from V and 3 from J, leaving 8 bases between them. CDR3 length: 12 amino acids. Germline V lookup: CDR1 SEHNR, CDR2 FQNEAQ (reference sequence).

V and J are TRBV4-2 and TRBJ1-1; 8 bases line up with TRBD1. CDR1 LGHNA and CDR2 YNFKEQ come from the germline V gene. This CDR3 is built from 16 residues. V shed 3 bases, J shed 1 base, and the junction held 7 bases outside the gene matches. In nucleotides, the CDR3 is TGTGCCAGCAGCCACCTGTCCGGACAGGGGAACACTGAAGCTTTCTTT. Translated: CASSHLSGQGNTEAFF.

CDR3 sequence reads: CASSLADTGPNEKLFF. The CDR3 nucleotides read TGCGCCAGCAGCTTGGCCGATACAGGGCCTAATGAAAAACTGTTTTTT. The chain employs TRBV5-1 and TRBJ1-4; D is possibly TRBD1 (6 bases). This CDR3 is built from 16 residues. Germline V gives CDR1 SGHRS, CDR2 YFSETQ. Trimming pared 0 bases from V and 3 bases from J, leaving 12 bases between.

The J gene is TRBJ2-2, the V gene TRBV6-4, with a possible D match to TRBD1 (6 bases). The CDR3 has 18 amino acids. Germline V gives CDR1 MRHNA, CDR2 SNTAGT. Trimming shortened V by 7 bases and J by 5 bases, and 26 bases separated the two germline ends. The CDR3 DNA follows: TGTGCCAGCACCACCGTAAGGGTGGACAGTCGGAGGACCGGGGAGCTGTTTTTT. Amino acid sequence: CASTTVRVDSRRTGELFF.

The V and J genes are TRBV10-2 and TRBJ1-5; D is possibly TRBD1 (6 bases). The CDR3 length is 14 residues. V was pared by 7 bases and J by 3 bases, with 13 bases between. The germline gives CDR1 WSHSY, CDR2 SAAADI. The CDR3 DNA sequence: TGCGCCAGCACGAAGGGACAACTCAATCAGCCCCAGCATTTT. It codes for CASTKGQLNQPQHF.